This TCR beta chain was identified during a study of control samples from healthy donors and cancer patients. Profiling relied on immunoSEQ multiplex PCR, and the TCRdb table lists in-frame clones only, not all of them. The sample consists of 150,000 to 200,000 clones, more than 85% of them appearing once. V dropped 5 bases and J dropped 4 bases, with 14 bases sitting between them. The CDR3 runs to 14 residues. Per the germline V gene, CDR1 is SGHTA and CDR2 is FQGTGA. The origin of this receptor is a woman in her thirties or forties in good health. The specimen sequenced was blood. The chain employs TRBV7-3 and TRBJ2-5; D possibly matches TRBD1 or TRBD2 (5 bases each). The CDR3 loop reads CASSPGSGGETQYF. The CDR3, as DNA: TGTGCCAGCAGCCCAGGGAGTGGGGGAGAGACCCAGTACTTC.